What follows are 12 T cell receptor beta chains derived from one specimen sequenced in a study of control samples from healthy donors and cancer patients. Clones were sequenced by immunoSEQ multiplex PCR, and TCRdb holds only the in-frame ones, with some missing. The repertoire holds 150,000 to 200,000 clones, 80% to 90% seen once, with around 5% in the top ten. Sequenced material: blood. These receptors all stem from a woman in her 30s in good health.

The gene calls are TRBV5-1 and TRBJ2-5, with D maybe TRBD1 (6 bases). The germline V gene encodes CDR1 SGHRS and CDR2 YFSETQ. V shed 1 base and J shed 5 bases, with 15 bases lying between them. CDR3 length: 15 residues. CDR3 protein: CASSLWTARKETQYF. In DNA form, the CDR3 reads TGCGCCAGCAGCTTGTGGACAGCTAGGAAGGAGACCCAGTACTTC.

This clone appeared a single time. The chain links TRBV6-1 to TRBJ1-2, with unresolved D. The germline CDR1 and CDR2 sequences are MNHNS and SASEGT. The CDR3 spans 12 residues. The V end lost 2 bases, the J end lost 8 bases, and 9 bases lay between the germline ends. CDR3 bases: TGTGCCAGCAGTGAACTGACGGGAGGCTACACCTTC. This sequence encodes CASSELTGGYTF.

The rearrangement uses TRBV6-5 and TRBJ1-5, with TRBD1 matching 10 bases. The CDR3 extends over 13 amino acids. J lost 6 bases, V lost 7 bases, and 3 bases had no gene match. Germline CDR1 MNHEY, CDR2 SVGAGI. As DNA, the CDR3 is TGTGCCAGCACGACAGGGGGCGGTCAGCCCCAGCATTTT. It encodes CASTTGGGQPQHF.

The V gene is TRBV19, the J gene TRBJ2-7; 7 bases match TRBD1. The CDR3 spans 13 residues. CDR1 LNHDA and CDR2 SQIVND come from the germline V gene (reference sequence). Trimming took 5 bases from V and 3 from J; bases not matched to a gene: 4. The CDR3 DNA reads TGTGCCAGTAGTGTAACAGGGGTCTACGAGCAGTACTTC. Translation: CASSVTGVYEQYF.

Of note for this clone: Other DNA sequences in this sample translate to the same CDR3. The V gene is TRBV3-1 (or the pseudogene TRBV3-2), the J gene TRBJ1-4; D remains ambiguous. V was pared by 1 base and J by 8 bases, with 5 bases between. This CDR3 contains 12 residues. Germline V gene data show CDR1 as LGHDT and CDR2 as YNNKEL (reference sequence). The CDR3, as DNA: TGTGCCAGCAGCCAAGTCGGAGAAAAACTGTTTTTT. It codes for CASSQVGEKLFF.

The CDR3 reads CACQGQGAGEQYV. The DNA for the CDR3 is TGTGCCTGCCAAGGACAGGGGGCTGGCGAGCAGTACGTC. The gene calls are TRBV30 and TRBJ2-7; 11 bases fit TRBD1. Germline assignment: CDR1 GTSNPN and CDR2 SVGIG (reference sequence). V shed 6 bases, J shed 6 bases, and the junction held 7 bases outside the gene matches. The CDR3 runs 13 residues.

The sample holds one count of this clone. The rearrangement links TRBV2 to TRBJ2-2, with 14 bases matching TRBD2. Germline loops: CDR1 SNHLY, CDR2 FYNNEI. The CDR3 contains 18 residues. J was trimmed by 4 bases and V by 4 bases; bases with no gene match: 8. As DNA, the CDR3 is TGTGCCAGCAGTGCGTTCAGAGGGACTAGCGGGAGCACCGGGGAGCTGTTTTTT. Protein: CASSAFRGTSGSTGELFF.

V usage is TRBV11-1 and J usage is TRBJ1-4; maybe TRBD1 (6 bases). The CDR3 is 14 amino acids. Germline loops: CDR1 SGHAT, CDR2 FQDESV (reference sequence). Deletions cut 5 bases from V and 7 bases from J, with 14 bases between. The CDR3 nucleotides read TGTGCCAGCAGCCGAACAGGGTTGGGTGAAAAACTGTTTTTT. It yields the protein CASSRTGLGEKLFF. Full variable domain (remainder filled in from reference TRBV11-1 and TRBJ1-4): EAEVAQSPRYKITEKSQAVAFWCDPISGHATLYWYRQILGQGPELLVQFQDESVVDDSQLPKDRFSAERLKGVDSTLKIQPAELGDSAMYLCASSRTGLGEKLFFGSGTQLSVL.

The chain carries TRBV28 and TRBJ2-1; 7 positions agree with TRBD2. Germline V gene sequence: CDR1 MDHEN, CDR2 SYDVKM. Trimming removed 8 bases from V and 1 base from J; junction bases left unmatched: 11. CDR3 length: 16 amino acids. The chain's CDR3 is CASVSSGILSYNEQFF. In DNA form, the CDR3 reads TGTGCCAGCGTGTCTAGCGGTATTCTTTCCTACAATGAGCAGTTCTTC.

This chain joins TRBV7-6 and TRBJ2-7, with no clear D. This CDR3 is 16 amino acids long. V lost 1 base, J lost 3 bases, and 16 bases lay in between. CDR1 and CDR2 (germline): SGHVS, FNYEAQ. Written as DNA, the CDR3 is TGTGCCAGCAGCTTAGGTCCTCTCCCAAAGTACTACGAGCAGTACTTC. Encoded protein: CASSLGPLPKYYEQYF. Full variable domain (outside the CDR3, taken from reference TRBV7-6 and TRBJ2-7): GAGVSQSPRYKVTKRGQDVALRCDPISGHVSLYWYRQALGQGPEFLTYFNYEAQQDKSGLPNDRFSAERPEGSISTLTIQRTEQRDSAMYRCASSLGPLPKYYEQYFGPGTRLTVT.

The J gene is TRBJ1-2, the V gene TRBV10-3; D is uncertain. The length of the CDR3 is 14 residues. Germline V gene lookup returns CDR1 ENHRY and CDR2 SYGVKD. V was clipped by 3 bases and J by 4 bases, with 12 bases between them. The CDR3 DNA is TGTGCCATCAGTGATTCGAGCGACACCTATGGCTACACCTTC. Amino acids: CAISDSSDTYGYTF.

The gene calls are TRBV3-1 (or the pseudogene TRBV3-2) and TRBJ1-1; possible D gene TRBD1, 5 bases. V lost 0 bases and J 9 bases, leaving 14 bases between the germline ends. Germline V gene lookup returns CDR1 LGHDT and CDR2 YNNKEL (reference sequence). The CDR3 contains 14 residues. The CDR3 DNA is TGTGCCAGCAGCCAAGACCGGCTAAGGGACCAAGCTTTCTTT. Its translation: CASSQDRLRDQAFF.